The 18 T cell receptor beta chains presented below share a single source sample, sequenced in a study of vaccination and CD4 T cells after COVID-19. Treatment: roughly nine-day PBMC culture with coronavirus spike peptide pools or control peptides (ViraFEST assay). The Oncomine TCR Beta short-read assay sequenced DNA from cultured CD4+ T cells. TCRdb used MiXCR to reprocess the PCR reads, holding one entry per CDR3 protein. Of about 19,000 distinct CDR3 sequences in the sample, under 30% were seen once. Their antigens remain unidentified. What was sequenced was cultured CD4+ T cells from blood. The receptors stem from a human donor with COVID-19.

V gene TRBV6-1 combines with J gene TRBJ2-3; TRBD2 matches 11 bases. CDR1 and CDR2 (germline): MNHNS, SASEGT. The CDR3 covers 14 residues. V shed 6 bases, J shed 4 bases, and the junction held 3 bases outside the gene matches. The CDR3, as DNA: TGTGCCAGCAGCTTTAGCGGGGGGGCAGATACGCAGTATTTT. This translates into CASSFSGGADTQYF.

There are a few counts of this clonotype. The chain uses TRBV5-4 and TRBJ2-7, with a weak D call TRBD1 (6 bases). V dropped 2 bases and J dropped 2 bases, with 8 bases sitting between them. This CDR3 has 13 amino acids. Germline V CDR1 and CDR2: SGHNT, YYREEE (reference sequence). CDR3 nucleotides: TGTGCCAGCAGCTTACAGGGTACCTACGAGCAGTACTTC. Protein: CASSLQGTYEQYF.

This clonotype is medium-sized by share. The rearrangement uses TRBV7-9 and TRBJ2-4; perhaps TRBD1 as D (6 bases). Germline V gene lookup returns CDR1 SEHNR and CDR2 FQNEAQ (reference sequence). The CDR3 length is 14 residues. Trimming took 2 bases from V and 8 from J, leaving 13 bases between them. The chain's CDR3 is CASSLRGGTDIQYF. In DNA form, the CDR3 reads TGTGCCAGCAGCTTAAGAGGGGGTACGGACATTCAGTACTTC.

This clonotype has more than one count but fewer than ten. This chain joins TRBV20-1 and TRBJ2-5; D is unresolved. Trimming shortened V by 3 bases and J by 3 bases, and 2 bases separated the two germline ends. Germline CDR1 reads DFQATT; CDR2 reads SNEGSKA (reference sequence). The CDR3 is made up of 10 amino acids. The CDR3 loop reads CSASEETQYF. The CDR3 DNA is TGCAGTGCTAGTGAAGAGACCCAGTACTTC.

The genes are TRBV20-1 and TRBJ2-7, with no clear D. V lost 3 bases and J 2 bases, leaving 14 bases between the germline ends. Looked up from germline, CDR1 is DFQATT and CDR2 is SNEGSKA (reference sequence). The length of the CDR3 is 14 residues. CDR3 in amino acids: CSARKSSMTYEQYF. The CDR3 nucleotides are TGCAGTGCTAGGAAGTCCAGCATGACCTACGAGCAGTACTTC.

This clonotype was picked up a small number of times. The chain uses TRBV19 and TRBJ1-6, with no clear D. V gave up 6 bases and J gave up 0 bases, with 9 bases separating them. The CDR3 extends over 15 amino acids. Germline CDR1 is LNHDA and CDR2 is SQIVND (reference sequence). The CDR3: CASSPGSSYNSPLHF. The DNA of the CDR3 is TGTGCCAGTAGCCCGGGCAGCTCCTATAATTCACCCCTCCACTTT.

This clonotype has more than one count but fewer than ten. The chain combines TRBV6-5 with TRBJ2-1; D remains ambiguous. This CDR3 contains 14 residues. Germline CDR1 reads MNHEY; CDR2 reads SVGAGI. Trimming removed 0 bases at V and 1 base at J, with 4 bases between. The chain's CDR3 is CASSYSTSYNEQFF. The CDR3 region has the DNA TGTGCCAGCAGTTACTCGACATCCTACAATGAGCAGTTCTTC.

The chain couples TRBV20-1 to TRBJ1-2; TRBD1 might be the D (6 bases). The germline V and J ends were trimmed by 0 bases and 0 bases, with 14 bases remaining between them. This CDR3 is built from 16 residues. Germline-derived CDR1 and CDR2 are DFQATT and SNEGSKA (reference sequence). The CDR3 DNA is TGCAGTGCTAGAGAACATAGGGGGGGAGCTAACTATGGCTACACCTTC. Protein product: CSAREHRGGANYGYTF.

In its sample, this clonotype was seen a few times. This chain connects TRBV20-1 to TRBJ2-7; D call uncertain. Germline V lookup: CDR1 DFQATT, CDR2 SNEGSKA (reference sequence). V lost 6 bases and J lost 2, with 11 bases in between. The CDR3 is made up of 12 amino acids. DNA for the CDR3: TGCAGTGCCAGCGCCTTAACCTACGAGCAGTACTTC. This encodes CSASALTYEQYF.

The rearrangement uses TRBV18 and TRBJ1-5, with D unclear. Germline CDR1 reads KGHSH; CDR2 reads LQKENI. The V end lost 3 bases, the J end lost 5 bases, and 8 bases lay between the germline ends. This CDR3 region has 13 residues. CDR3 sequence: CASSPDGDQPQHF. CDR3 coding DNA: TGTGCCAGCTCACCGGACGGAGATCAGCCCCAGCATTTT.

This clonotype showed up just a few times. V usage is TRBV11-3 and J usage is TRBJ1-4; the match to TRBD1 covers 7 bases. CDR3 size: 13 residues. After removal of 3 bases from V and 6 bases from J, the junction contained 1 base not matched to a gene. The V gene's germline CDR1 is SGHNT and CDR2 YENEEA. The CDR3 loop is CASSFTGDEKLFF. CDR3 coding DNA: TGTGCCAGCAGCTTCACAGGGGATGAAAAACTGTTTTTT.

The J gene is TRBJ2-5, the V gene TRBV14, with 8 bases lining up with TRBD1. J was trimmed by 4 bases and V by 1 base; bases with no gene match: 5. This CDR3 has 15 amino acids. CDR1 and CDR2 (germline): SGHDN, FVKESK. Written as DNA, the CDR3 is TGTGCCAGCAGCCAAGTGGACAGGGTCATAGAGACCCAGTACTTC. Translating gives CASSQVDRVIETQYF.

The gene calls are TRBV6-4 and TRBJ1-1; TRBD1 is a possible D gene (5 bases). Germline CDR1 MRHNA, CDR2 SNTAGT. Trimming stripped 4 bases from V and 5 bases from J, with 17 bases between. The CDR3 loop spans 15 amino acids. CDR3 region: CASSAQADIGTEAFF. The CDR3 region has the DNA TGTGCCAGCAGTGCACAGGCCGACATCGGTACTGAAGCTTTCTTT.

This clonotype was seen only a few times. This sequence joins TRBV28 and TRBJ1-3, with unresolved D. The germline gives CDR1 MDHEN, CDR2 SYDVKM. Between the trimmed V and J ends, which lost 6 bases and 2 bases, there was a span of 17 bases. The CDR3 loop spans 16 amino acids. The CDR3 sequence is CASRKSGGNAGNTIYF. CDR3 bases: TGTGCCAGCAGGAAATCGGGTGGGAACGCTGGAAACACCATATATTTT.

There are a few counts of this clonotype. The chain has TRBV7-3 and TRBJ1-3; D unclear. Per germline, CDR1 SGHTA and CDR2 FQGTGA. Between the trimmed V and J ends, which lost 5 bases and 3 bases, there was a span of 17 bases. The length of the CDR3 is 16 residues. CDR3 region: CASSDRLGSGGNTIYF. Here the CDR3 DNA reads TGTGCCAGCAGCGACCGGTTGGGTAGTGGTGGAAACACCATATATTTT.

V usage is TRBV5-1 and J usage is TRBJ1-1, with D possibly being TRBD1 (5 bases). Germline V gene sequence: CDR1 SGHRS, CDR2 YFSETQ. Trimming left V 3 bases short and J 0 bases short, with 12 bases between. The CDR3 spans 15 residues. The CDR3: CASSWTRGLNTEAFF. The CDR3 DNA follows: TGCGCCAGCAGCTGGACGAGGGGCCTGAACACTGAAGCTTTCTTT.

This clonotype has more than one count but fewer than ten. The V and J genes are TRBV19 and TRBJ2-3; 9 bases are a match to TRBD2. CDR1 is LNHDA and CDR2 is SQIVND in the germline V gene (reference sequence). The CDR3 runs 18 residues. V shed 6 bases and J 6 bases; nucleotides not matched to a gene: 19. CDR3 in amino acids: CASRPRGWAGGTPDTQYF. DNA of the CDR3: TGTGCCAGTAGGCCTCGCGGATGGGCGGGGGGGACTCCGGATACGCAGTATTTT.

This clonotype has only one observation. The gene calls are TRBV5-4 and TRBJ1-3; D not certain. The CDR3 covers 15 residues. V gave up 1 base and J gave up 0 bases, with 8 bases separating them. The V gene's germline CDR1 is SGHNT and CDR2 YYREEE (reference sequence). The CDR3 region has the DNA TGTGCCAGCAGCTTGCCGGCCGCCTCTGGAAACACCATATATTTT. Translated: CASSLPAASGNTIYF.